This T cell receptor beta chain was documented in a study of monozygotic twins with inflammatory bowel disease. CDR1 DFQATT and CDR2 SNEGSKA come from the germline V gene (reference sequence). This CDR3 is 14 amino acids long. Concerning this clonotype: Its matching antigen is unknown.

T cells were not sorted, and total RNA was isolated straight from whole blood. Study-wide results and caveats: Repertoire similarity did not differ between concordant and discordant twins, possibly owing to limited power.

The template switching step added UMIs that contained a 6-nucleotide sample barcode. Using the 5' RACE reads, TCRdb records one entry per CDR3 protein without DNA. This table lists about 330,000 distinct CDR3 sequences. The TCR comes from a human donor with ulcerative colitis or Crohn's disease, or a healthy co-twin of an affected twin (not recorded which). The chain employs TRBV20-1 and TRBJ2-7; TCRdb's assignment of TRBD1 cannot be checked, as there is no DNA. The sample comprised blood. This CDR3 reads CSASTGGEFYEQYF.